This TCR beta chain was retrieved from a study of blood T cell repertoires in COVID-19. About the research overall: COVID-19 samples collected from the United States, Italy and Spain covered acute and convalescent phases. In each case, the material was cDNA or gDNA derived from T cells, B-cell-depleted T cells, or PBMCs.

As originally analysed: Estimates of nucleated cell counts were drawn from the amplification of reference gene primers. TCRdb's table, derived via immunoSEQ multiplex PCR, lists solely in-frame clones and lacks some. That table gives V, J and clone size, and the DNA gave D and trimming. The sample shows 300,000 to 400,000 clones, 86% of them seen only once. Per the germline V gene, CDR1 is SGHAT and CDR2 is FQDESV (reference sequence). V was trimmed by 4 bases and J by 8 bases, leaving 9 bases between them. The CDR3 runs 12 residues. Seattle-derived patients entered the study during active infection and were followed longitudinally.

The rearrangement links TRBV11-1 to TRBJ2-1; D perhaps matches TRBD1 (5 bases). The sequenced sample consisted of peripheral blood. The sequence was collected from a woman in her sixties with COVID-19, enrolled during active disease. The CDR3 DNA sequence: TGTGCCAGCAGCTCTCAGGGATATGAGCAGTTCTTC. Translation: CASSSQGYEQFF.